Listed here are 17 T cell receptor beta chains from one sample, sequenced in a study of cytomegalovirus exposure and HLA in healthy donors. 60 Vbeta and 13 Jbeta primers were used in PCR. Method: immunoSEQ multiplex PCR; TCRdb's copy keeps in-frame clones and lacks some. Of over 100,000 clones in the sample, roughly 80% were seen once. Sequencing was carried out using PBMCs. The receptor source for this set is a young man in good health and CMV-seropositive.

The chain is built from TRBV5-1 and TRBJ2-7, with 8 positions matching TRBD2. CDR3 size: 14 residues. Germline assignment: CDR1 SGHRS and CDR2 YFSETQ. V shed 0 bases and J 6 bases; nucleotides not matched to a gene: 5. This CDR3 is CASSLGQGLGEQYF. The DNA of the CDR3 is TGCGCCAGCAGCTTGGGGCAGGGACTAGGCGAGCAGTACTTC.

The V gene is TRBV5-1, the J gene TRBJ2-5; the match to TRBD2 covers 10 bases. In germline, CDR1 is SGHRS, CDR2 YFSETQ. After removal of 0 bases from V and 2 bases from J, the junction contained 4 bases not matched to a gene. The CDR3 has 16 residues. CDR3 region: CASSLGIAGGQETQYF. The CDR3 DNA is TGCGCCAGCAGCTTGGGGATAGCGGGAGGACAAGAGACCCAGTACTTC.

This chain joins TRBV9 and TRBJ2-3, with 9 bases aligning to TRBD2. CDR1 and CDR2 from the germline V gene are SGDLS and YYNGEE. V was clipped by 0 bases and J by 5 bases; unmatched bases: 13. The length of the CDR3 is 18 residues. In nucleotides, the CDR3 is TGTGCCAGCAGCGTAGGTGGGTCAGCGGGGGGCTTGGGAGATACGCAGTATTTT. Encoded protein: CASSVGGSAGGLGDTQYF. The whole variable domain, filled in from reference TRBV9 and TRBJ2-3, reads DSGVTQTPKHLITATGQRVTLRCSPRSGDLSVYWYQQSLDQGLQFLIQYYNGEERAKGNILERFSAQQFPDLHSELNLSSLELGDSALYFCASSVGGSAGGLGDTQYFGPGTRLTVL.

This clone appeared a single time. The chain carries TRBV29-1 and TRBJ2-1; 10 nucleotides line up with TRBD1. Germline V CDR1 and CDR2: SQVTM, ANQGSEA. The V and J ends lost 7 bases and 9 bases, in that order; junction bases with no gene match: 15. This CDR3 spans 15 amino acids. The CDR3 reads CSAHPGTGAWSEQFF. CDR3 bases: TGCAGCGCCCACCCCGGGACAGGGGCGTGGAGTGAGCAGTTCTTC.

This sequence joins TRBV19 and TRBJ2-5, with TRBD2 identical over 10 bases. The CDR3 has 17 residues. Germline V CDR1 and CDR2: LNHDA, SQIVND (reference sequence). Trimming took 0 bases from V and 1 from J; bases not matched to a gene: 5. CDR3 nucleotides: TGTGCCAGTAGTATAGATTGGTCTAGCGGGGGCCAAGAGACCCAGTACTTC. Translation: CASSIDWSSGGQETQYF. Filled out from reference TRBV19 and TRBJ2-5, the complete variable domain reads DGGITQSPKYLFRKEGQNVTLSCEQNLNHDAMYWYRQDPGQGLRLIYYSQIVNDFQKGDIAEGYSVSREKKESFPLTVTSAQKNPTAFYLCASSIDWSSGGQETQYFGPGTRLLVL.

This clone appeared a few times. The chain's CDR3 is CASSIAGGQEQFF. The CDR3 DNA reads TGTGCCAGTAGTATAGCGGGAGGGCAGGAGCAGTTCTTC. The rearrangement links TRBV19 to TRBJ2-1; 8 nucleotides match TRBD2. Germline CDR1 reads LNHDA; CDR2 reads SQIVND (reference sequence). The J segment lost 10 bases and the V segment lost 1 base, leaving 3 bases of the junction unmatched. CDR3 size: 13 residues.

The V and J genes are TRBV5-1 and TRBJ2-3; 8 positions match TRBD2. Germline V gene data show CDR1 as SGHRS and CDR2 as YFSETQ. Trimming at V came to 4 bases and at J to 3 bases, leaving 13 bases not matched to a gene. This CDR3 has 17 amino acids. The CDR3 protein is CASSGTSGGGLTDTQYF. The CDR3, as DNA: TGCGCCAGCAGCGGGACGTCGGGCGGGGGGTTAACAGATACGCAGTATTTT.

This sequence joins TRBV5-1 and TRBJ2-5; TRBD1 matches 9 bases. TRBJ2-7 matches the DNA end more closely, so the J call is doubtful. This CDR3 contains 14 residues. Germline CDR1 SGHRS, CDR2 YFSETQ. The CDR3 DNA is TGCGCTACCGGGGACGGGACAGGGCCTTCCGAGCAGTACTTC. This encodes CATGDGTGPSEQYF.

The V call is TRBV4-2, the J call TRBJ2-1, with 7 bases aligning to TRBD1. V was clipped by 4 bases and J by 9 bases; unmatched bases: 12. Germline CDR1 is LGHNA and CDR2 is YNFKEQ. The CDR3 contains 15 residues. The CDR3 region has the DNA TGTGCCAGCAGCCTATCTTTAGCAGGGGGTTTTGAGCAGTTCTTC. It translates to CASSLSLAGGFEQFF.

The rearrangement uses TRBV13 and TRBJ2-3; 11 nucleotides line up with TRBD1. Per germline, CDR1 PRHDT and CDR2 FYEKMQ (reference sequence). The V gene end was trimmed by 5 bases and the J gene end by 5 bases; junction bases not matched to a gene: 6. This CDR3 comprises 15 residues. In DNA form, the CDR3 reads TGTGCCAGCAGCGACAGGACAGGGGGCATAGATACGCAGTATTTT. Its protein is CASSDRTGGIDTQYF.

This rearrangement joins TRBV19 to TRBJ1-2; D gene ambiguous. Germline values: CDR1 LNHDA, CDR2 SQIVND (reference sequence). The CDR3 spans 13 residues. V lost 6 bases to trimming and J lost 3 bases, with 11 bases between them. CDR3 sequence (DNA): TGTGCCAGTAGAGGACTCCGGGACTATGGCTACACCTTC. This encodes CASRGLRDYGYTF.

The chain carries TRBV5-4 and TRBJ1-2; 7 bases map to TRBD1. V shed 4 bases, J shed 6 bases, and the junction held 6 bases outside the gene matches. Germline V CDR1 and CDR2: SGHNT, YYREEE (reference sequence). The CDR3 sequence is 13 residues long. This CDR3 reads CASSRQGGDGYTF. Written as DNA, the CDR3 is TGTGCCAGCAGCCGACAGGGTGGGGATGGCTACACCTTC.

This chain uses TRBV7-9 with TRBJ2-5; TRBD2 agrees at 12 bases. The length of the CDR3 is 14 residues. J gave up 5 bases and V 5 bases, and 3 bases lay outside the gene matches. CDR1 and CDR2 from the germline V gene are SEHNR and FQNEAQ (reference sequence). For the CDR3, the DNA is TGTGCCAGCAGCCGACTAGCGGGAGACGAGACCCAGTACTTC. Its translation is CASSRLAGDETQYF. The variable domain in full, with the rest retrieved from reference TRBV7-9 and TRBJ2-5, is DTGVSQNPRHKITKRGQNVTFRCDPISEHNRLYWYRQTLGQGPEFLTYFQNEAQLEKSRLLSDRFSAERPKGSFSTLEIQRTEQGDSAMYLCASSRLAGDETQYFGPGTRLLVL.

The CDR3 loop reads CASSTGRDRGGRQPQHF. In DNA form, the CDR3 reads TGTGCCAGTAGTACAGGACGGGACAGGGGAGGCAGACAGCCCCAGCATTTT. This chain links TRBV19 with TRBJ1-5; TRBD1 aligns across 10 bases. V lost 4 bases to trimming and J lost 7 bases; unmatched junction nucleotides: 13. Germline assignment: CDR1 LNHDA and CDR2 SQIVND (reference sequence). The CDR3 has 17 amino acids.

The chain carries TRBV9 and TRBJ2-6; TRBD1 matches 10 bases. Germline V gene sequence: CDR1 SGDLS, CDR2 YYNGEE. Trimming removed 3 bases from V and 4 bases from J; junction bases left unmatched: 7. This CDR3 has 17 amino acids. The CDR3 DNA is TGTGCCAGCAGCGCCCGGGACAGGGGAGCGGGGGCCAACGTCCTGACTTTC. Its translation is CASSARDRGAGANVLTF.

This clone was detected only a few times. The rearrangement uses TRBV5-1 and TRBJ2-1, with 10 bases aligning to TRBD2. The V segment lost 5 bases and the J segment 3 bases; nucleotides outside the gene matches: 5. The germline V gene has CDR1 SGHRS and CDR2 YFSETQ. The CDR3 covers 15 residues. DNA for the CDR3: TGCGCCAGCAGTTTGTGGACTAGCGGCTACAATGAGCAGTTCTTC. This encodes CASSLWTSGYNEQFF.

This chain uses TRBV20-1 with TRBJ2-4; 7 bases agree with TRBD1. Trimming took 5 bases from V and 7 from J; bases not matched to a gene: 2. The CDR3 extends over 11 amino acids. Germline CDR1 and CDR2: DFQATT and SNEGSKA (reference sequence). CDR3 DNA sequence: TGCAGTGCTCCACAGGGGAACATTCAGTACTTC. Translating it yields CSAPQGNIQYF.